These 5 T cell receptor beta chains came from one sample sequenced in a study of cytomegalovirus exposure and HLA in healthy donors. This PCR relied on a set of 60 Vbeta primers and 13 Jbeta primers. Sequenced by immunoSEQ multiplex PCR; TCRdb stores in-frame clones only, minus some. The sample records about 200,000 clones, more than 65% being singletons. Sequencing was performed on PBMCs. These receptors came from a man over 45 in good health and CMV-seronegative.

The J gene is TRBJ1-2, the V gene TRBV18, with 7 bases aligning to TRBD1. After removal of 2 bases from V and 3 bases from J, the junction contained 3 bases not matched to a gene. The CDR3 has 14 residues. Germline assignment: CDR1 KGHSH and CDR2 LQKENI. The CDR3 nucleotides read TGTGCCAGCTCACCATCCGGGACAGACTATGGCTACACCTTC. Encoded protein: CASSPSGTDYGYTF.

The rearrangement links TRBV19 to TRBJ2-5; 13 nucleotides line up with TRBD2. The CDR3 contains 15 residues. Germline V gives CDR1 LNHDA, CDR2 SQIVND (reference sequence). V lost 2 bases and J lost 5; bases outside the gene matches: 2. The CDR3 here is CASSIQTSGRETQYF. The CDR3 bases are TGTGCCAGTAGTATACAGACTAGCGGGAGGGAGACCCAGTACTTC.

In its sample, this clone was seen once. The chain combines TRBV9 with TRBJ2-1, with D possibly TRBD1 on 6 matching bases. Per germline, CDR1 SGDLS and CDR2 YYNGEE. Trimming pared 4 bases from V and 2 bases from J, leaving 13 bases between. This CDR3 spans 15 amino acids. CDR3 sequence reads: CASSPRGYPYNEQFF. For the CDR3, the DNA is TGTGCCAGCAGCCCCAGGGGCTACCCCTACAATGAGCAGTTCTTC.

This clone was seen only a few times. The genes are TRBV7-8 and TRBJ2-1; 7 bases map to TRBD2. V trimming: 5 bases; J trimming: 8 bases; junction bases outside the gene matches: 18. The CDR3 has 17 residues. CDR1 and CDR2 (germline): SGHVS, FQNEAQ. CDR3 bases: TGTGCCAGCAGCCCCATGGGGCGCGGGAGAATTGGTGATGAGCAGTTCTTC. Protein: CASSPMGRGRIGDEQFF.

The chain joins TRBV6-1 to TRBJ2-1; TRBD1 agrees at 9 bases. V was clipped by 6 bases and J by 4 bases; unmatched bases: 4. The CDR3 totals 14 residues. Germline CDR1 is MNHNS and CDR2 is SASEGT. CDR3 nucleotide sequence: TGTGCCAGCAGGGACAGGGGACCATACAATGAGCAGTTCTTC. Protein sequence: CASRDRGPYNEQFF.